The rows below give T cell receptor beta chains drawn from one sample of a study of blood T cell repertoires in COVID-19. Using immunoSEQ multiplex PCR, the repertoire was profiled, and TCRdb retains in-frame clones only, with some absent. The sample has about half a million clones; about 91% are singletons. Material for sequencing was peripheral blood. Source of these receptors: a man between 18 and 29 years old with COVID-19, enrolled during active disease. CDR3s include the opening cysteine and the closing phenylalanine or tryptophan. Not every row has a clone size; where given, it reads once, few, many or a size class.

J | size | V | CDR3
TRBJ2-2 | once | TRBV2 | CASSEVVVGLAGAGTGELFF
TRBJ2-7 | NA | TRBV3-1/TRBV3-2 | CASSLGLGEQYF
TRBJ2-1 | NA | TRBV7-6 | CASSSGLQEQFF
TRBJ2-3 | NA | TRBV7-9 | CASSLGLNTDTQYF
TRBJ2-7 | NA | TRBV5-1 | CASSLSPGQGAFEQYF
TRBJ1-3 | NA | TRBV29-1 | CSVLGAGGRNTIYF
TRBJ2-4 | NA | TRBV6-5 | CASSYGTGSIQYF
TRBJ2-7 | NA | TRBV10-3 | CAISEGTGVIYEQYF
TRBJ2-7 | once | TRBV5-1 | CASSLDREHYEQYF
TRBJ2-7 | NA | TRBV5-8 | CASSPLTRVSYEQYF
TRBJ1-1 | NA | TRBV19 | CASSSPGRGNTEAFF
TRBJ1-1 | NA | TRBV6-6 | CATTNLNPLANTEAFF
TRBJ2-7 | NA | TRBV29-1 | CSVVGGVRIVREQYF
TRBJ2-3 | NA | TRBV4-1 | CASTLQPRSSTDTQYF
TRBJ2-3 | NA | TRBV29-1 | CSVAGGTDTQYF
TRBJ1-6 | NA | TRBV2 | CASRTGSNSPLHF
TRBJ1-6 | few | TRBV28 | CASNGGRGYSPLHF
TRBJ2-3 | NA | TRBV19 | CASGPGTDTQYF
TRBJ2-7 | NA | TRBV6-6 | CASSYSAGGTSYEQYF
TRBJ1-6 | NA | TRBV28 | CASSLYRDSPLHF
TRBJ1-5 | NA | TRBV24-1 | CATSDSRGDQPQHF
TRBJ2-5 | NA | TRBV6-5 | CASREASGRIKTQYF
TRBJ1-1 | NA | TRBV21-1 | CASSTGQVHTEAFF
TRBJ1-1 | NA | TRBV10-3 | CAISEPKYRAEAFF
TRBJ1-2 | NA | TRBV5-8 | CASSTGPGANNYGYTF
TRBJ2-6 | NA | TRBV30 | CAWSDKTGSFGANVLTF
TRBJ2-1 | once | TRBV4-1 | CASSQTSGGSYEQFF